The rows below give T cell receptor beta chains drawn from one sample of a study of blood T cell repertoires in COVID-19. Sequencing used immunoSEQ multiplex PCR; TCRdb keeps in-frame clones, though not all of them. This table holds 60,000 to 75,000 clones, 91% found once. Material for sequencing was peripheral blood. Receptors originate from a man aged 40-55 years with COVID-19, enrolled during active disease. CDR3s include the opening cysteine and the closing phenylalanine or tryptophan. Fields, in order: CDR3 protein, V gene, J gene.

CDR3 protein: CASSSSGYKEETQYF
V gene: TRBV7-8
J gene: TRBJ2-5

CDR3 protein: CAWHNTGVDYNEQFF
V gene: TRBV30
J gene: TRBJ2-1

CDR3 protein: CASSALAGNNEQFF
V gene: TRBV28
J gene: TRBJ2-1

CDR3 protein: CASSATESTDTQYF
V gene: TRBV10-1
J gene: TRBJ2-3

CDR3 protein: CASMMDIQETQYF
V gene: TRBV2
J gene: TRBJ2-5

CDR3 protein: CASSSSAANYGYTF
V gene: TRBV7-9
J gene: TRBJ1-2

CDR3 protein: CASRSGTGGDVLTF
V gene: TRBV5-1
J gene: TRBJ2-6

CDR3 protein: CASSLGTAGKQFF
V gene: TRBV5-1
J gene: TRBJ2-1

CDR3 protein: CASRDINTGELFF
V gene: TRBV2
J gene: TRBJ2-2

CDR3 protein: CASNPGLRPQHF
V gene: TRBV6-5
J gene: TRBJ1-5

CDR3 protein: CASSLGHPDIQYF
V gene: TRBV5-1
J gene: TRBJ2-4

CDR3 protein: CASSFSSSSYEQYF
V gene: TRBV7-2
J gene: TRBJ2-7

CDR3 protein: CASSAPGQVGEQYF
V gene: TRBV7-2
J gene: TRBJ2-7

CDR3 protein: CASSLLSGYPLSGNTIYF
V gene: TRBV7-2
J gene: TRBJ1-3

CDR3 protein: CASSGVGTDYGYTF
V gene: TRBV25-1
J gene: TRBJ1-2

CDR3 protein: CASSLAAGAYTGELFF
V gene: TRBV7-6
J gene: TRBJ2-2

CDR3 protein: CASSFAHTGSQGQYF
V gene: TRBV6-6
J gene: TRBJ2-7

CDR3 protein: CASSSEYYGYTF
V gene: TRBV12-3/TRBV12-4
J gene: TRBJ1-2

CDR3 protein: CASSLPGTDTQYF
V gene: TRBV7-9
J gene: TRBJ2-3

CDR3 protein: CASSLRDRGTDTQYF
V gene: TRBV5-1
J gene: TRBJ2-3

CDR3 protein: CASSLGQATDTQYF
V gene: TRBV5-1
J gene: TRBJ2-3

CDR3 protein: CARSYRIGSYEQYF
V gene: TRBV27
J gene: TRBJ2-7

CDR3 protein: CASTSGQGLNTEAFF
V gene: TRBV6-5
J gene: TRBJ1-1

CDR3 protein: CASSLALQDEAFF
V gene: TRBV12-3/TRBV12-4
J gene: TRBJ1-1

CDR3 protein: CASSQDGGTYEQYF
V gene: TRBV3-1/TRBV3-2
J gene: TRBJ2-7